The rows below give T cell receptor beta chains drawn from one sample of a study of spatial heterogeneity in lung cancer. TCRdb re-derived calls from the 5' RACE reads in MiXCR, one entry per CDR3 protein. The profile shows around 110,000 distinct CDR3 sequences, more than 9% of them singletons. This sample comprised PBMCs, obtained at follow-up. Source of these receptors: a male donor with early-stage non-small cell lung cancer. Both conserved end residues are part of each CDR3. A D gene is named only where the DNA matches it firmly. Size is omitted from some rows. Given values are once, few, many or a class for expanded clones.

clone size: .; V gene: TRBV29-1; CDR3 length: 16; D gene: TRBD1; J gene: TRBJ1-5; CDR3 protein: CSVVEGTGGSNQPQHF; CDR3 DNA: TGCAGCGTTGTCGAAGGTACAGGGGGGTCCAATCAGCCCCAGCATTTT
clone size: .; V gene: TRBV9; CDR3 length: 15; D gene: TRBD1; J gene: TRBJ1-2; CDR3 protein: CASSVGGQGAYGYTF; CDR3 DNA: TGTGCCAGCAGCGTAGGCGGACAGGGGGCCTATGGCTACACCTTC
clone size: many; V gene: TRBV7-9; CDR3 length: 16; D gene: .; J gene: TRBJ1-4; CDR3 protein: CASSPKEAQGFEKLFF; CDR3 DNA: TGTGCCAGCAGCCCGAAGGAAGCACAGGGATTTGAAAAACTGTTTTTT
clone size: .; V gene: TRBV11-2; CDR3 length: 13; D gene: .; J gene: TRBJ1-2; CDR3 protein: CASRPAWYYGYTF; CDR3 DNA: TGTGCCAGCAGGCCAGCTTGGTACTATGGCTACACCTTC
clone size: many; V gene: TRBV10-1; CDR3 length: 14; D gene: .; J gene: TRBJ1-2; CDR3 protein: CASRRGPQGYGYTF; CDR3 DNA: TGCGCCAGCAGGAGGGGACCACAGGGATATGGCTACACCTTC
clone size: .; V gene: TRBV20-1; CDR3 length: 14; D gene: .; J gene: TRBJ1-1; CDR3 protein: CSARVDTRNTEAFF; CDR3 DNA: TGCAGTGCTAGAGTTGACACCAGGAACACTGAAGCTTTCTTT
clone size: .; V gene: TRBV7-2; CDR3 length: 16; D gene: TRBD1; J gene: TRBJ1-4; CDR3 protein: CASSLGGQGANEKLFF; CDR3 DNA: TGTGCCAGCAGCTTAGGCGGACAGGGGGCTAATGAAAAACTGTTTTTT
clone size: many; V gene: TRBV9; CDR3 length: 14; D gene: TRBD1; J gene: TRBJ2-5; CDR3 protein: CASSVQGAMETQYF; CDR3 DNA: TGTGCCAGCAGCGTTCAGGGGGCAATGGAGACCCAGTACTTC
clone size: .; V gene: TRBV7-2; CDR3 length: 16; D gene: .; J gene: TRBJ1-4; CDR3 protein: CASSLGVFGTNEKLFF; CDR3 DNA: TGTGCCAGCAGCTTAGGCGTTTTTGGTACTAATGAAAAACTGTTTTTT
clone size: many; V gene: TRBV7-2; CDR3 length: 15; D gene: TRBD2; J gene: TRBJ2-1; CDR3 protein: CASSWEVAGYNEQFF; CDR3 DNA: TGTGCCAGCAGCTGGGAGGTAGCGGGATACAATGAGCAGTTCTTC
clone size: few; V gene: TRBV4-1; CDR3 length: 17; D gene: TRBD2; J gene: TRBJ2-2; CDR3 protein: CASSRSGGRFNTGELFF; CDR3 DNA: TGCGCCAGCAGCCGCAGCGGGGGGAGGTTTAACACCGGGGAGCTGTTTTTT
clone size: .; V gene: TRBV7-2; CDR3 length: 19; D gene: TRBD1; J gene: TRBJ1-1; CDR3 protein: CASSVNPFFRDRVNTEAFF; CDR3 DNA: TGTGCCAGCAGCGTCAACCCGTTTTTCCGGGACAGGGTTAACACTGAAGCTTTCTTT